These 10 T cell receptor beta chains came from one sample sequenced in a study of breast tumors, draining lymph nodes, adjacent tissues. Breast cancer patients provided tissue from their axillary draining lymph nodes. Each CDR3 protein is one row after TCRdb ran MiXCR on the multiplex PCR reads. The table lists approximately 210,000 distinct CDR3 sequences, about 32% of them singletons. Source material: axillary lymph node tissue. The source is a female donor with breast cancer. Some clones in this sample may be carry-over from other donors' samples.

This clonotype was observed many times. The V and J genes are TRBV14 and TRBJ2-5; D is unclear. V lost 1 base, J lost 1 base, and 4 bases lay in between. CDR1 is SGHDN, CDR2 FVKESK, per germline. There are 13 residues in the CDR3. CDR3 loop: CASSQGLQETQYF. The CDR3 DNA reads TGTGCCAGCAGCCAAGGGCTCCAAGAGACCCAGTACTTC.

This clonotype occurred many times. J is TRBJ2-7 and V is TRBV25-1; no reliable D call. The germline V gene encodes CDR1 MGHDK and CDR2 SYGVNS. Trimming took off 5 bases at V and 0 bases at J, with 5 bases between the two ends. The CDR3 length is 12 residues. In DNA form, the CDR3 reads TGTGCCAGCAGTAAGAGCTCCTACGAGCAGTACTTC. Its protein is CASSKSSYEQYF.

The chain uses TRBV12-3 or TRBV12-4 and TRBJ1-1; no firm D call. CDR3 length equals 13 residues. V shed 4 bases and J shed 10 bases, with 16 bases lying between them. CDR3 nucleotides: TGTGCCAGCAGTTCTCGAGAGGCAGGATCAGCTTTCTTT. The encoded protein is CASSSREAGSAFF.

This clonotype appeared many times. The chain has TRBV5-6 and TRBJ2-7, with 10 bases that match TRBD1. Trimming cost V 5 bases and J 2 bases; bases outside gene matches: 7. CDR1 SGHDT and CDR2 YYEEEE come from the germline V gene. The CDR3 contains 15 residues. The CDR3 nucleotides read TGTGCCAGCAGGAGGGACAGGGGAATTCCCTACGAGCAGTACTTC. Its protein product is CASRRDRGIPYEQYF. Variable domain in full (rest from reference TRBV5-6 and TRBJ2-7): DAGVTQSPTHLIKTRGQQVTLRCSPKSGHDTVSWYQQALGQGPQFIFQYYEEEERQRGNFPDRFSGHQFPNYSSELNVNALLLGDSALYLCASRRDRGIPYEQYFGPGTRLTVT.

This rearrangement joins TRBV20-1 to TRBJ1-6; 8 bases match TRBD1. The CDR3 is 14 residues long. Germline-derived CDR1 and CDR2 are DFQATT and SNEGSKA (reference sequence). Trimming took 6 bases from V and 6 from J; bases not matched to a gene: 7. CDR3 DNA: TGCAGTGCGCGGGACAGGCCGGCTAATTCACCCCTCCACTTT. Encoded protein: CSARDRPANSPLHF.

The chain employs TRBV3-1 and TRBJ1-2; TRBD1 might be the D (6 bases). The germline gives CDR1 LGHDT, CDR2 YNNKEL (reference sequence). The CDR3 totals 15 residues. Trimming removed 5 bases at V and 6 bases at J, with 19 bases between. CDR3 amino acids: CASSSEDGGGHGYTF. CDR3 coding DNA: TGTGCCAGCAGCTCCGAGGATGGGGGCGGCCATGGCTACACCTTC.

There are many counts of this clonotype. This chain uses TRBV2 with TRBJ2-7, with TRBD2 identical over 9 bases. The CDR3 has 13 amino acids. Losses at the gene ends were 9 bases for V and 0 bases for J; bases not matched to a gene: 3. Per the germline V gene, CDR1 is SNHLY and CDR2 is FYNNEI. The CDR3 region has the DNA TGTGCCAGTCGTAGCGGGAGCTCCTACGAGCAGTACTTC. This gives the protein CASRSGSSYEQYF.

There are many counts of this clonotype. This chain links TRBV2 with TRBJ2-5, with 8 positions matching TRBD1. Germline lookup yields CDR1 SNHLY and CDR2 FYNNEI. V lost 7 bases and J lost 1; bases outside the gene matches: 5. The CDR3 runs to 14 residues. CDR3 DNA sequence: TGTGCCAGCATCAAGGGACAGGTCCAAGAGACCCAGTACTTC. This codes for CASIKGQVQETQYF.

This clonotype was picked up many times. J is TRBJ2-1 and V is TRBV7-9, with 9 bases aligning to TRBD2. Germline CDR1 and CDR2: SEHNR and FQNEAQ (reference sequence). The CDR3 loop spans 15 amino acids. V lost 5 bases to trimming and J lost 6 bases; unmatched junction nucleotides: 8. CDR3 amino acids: CASSPTSGPGNEQFF. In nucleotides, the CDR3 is TGTGCCAGCAGCCCCACTAGCGGGCCTGGCAATGAGCAGTTCTTC. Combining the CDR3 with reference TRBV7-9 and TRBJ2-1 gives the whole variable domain DTGVSQNPRHKITKRGQNVTFRCDPISEHNRLYWYRQTLGQGPEFLTYFQNEAQLEKSRLLSDRFSAERPKGSFSTLEIQRTEQGDSAMYLCASSPTSGPGNEQFFGPGTRLTVL.

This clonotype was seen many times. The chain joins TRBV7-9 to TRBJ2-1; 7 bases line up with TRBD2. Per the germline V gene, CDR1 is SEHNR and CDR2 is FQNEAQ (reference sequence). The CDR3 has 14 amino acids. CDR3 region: CASSAGDFTNEQFF. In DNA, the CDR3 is TGTGCTTCTTCGGCGGGGGACTTTACCAATGAGCAGTTCTTC.